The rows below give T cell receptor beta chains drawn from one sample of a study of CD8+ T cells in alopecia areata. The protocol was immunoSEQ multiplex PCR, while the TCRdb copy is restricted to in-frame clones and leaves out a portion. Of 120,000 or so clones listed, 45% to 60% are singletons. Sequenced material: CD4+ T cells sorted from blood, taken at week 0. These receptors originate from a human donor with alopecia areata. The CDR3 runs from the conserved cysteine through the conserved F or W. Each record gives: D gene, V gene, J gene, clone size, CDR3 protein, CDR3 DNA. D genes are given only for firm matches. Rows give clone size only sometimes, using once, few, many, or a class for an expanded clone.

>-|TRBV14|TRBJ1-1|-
CASSQVGTEAFF
TGTGCCAGCAGCCAAGTTGGGACTGAAGCTTTCTTT
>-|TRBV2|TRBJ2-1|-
CASSSSGGYNEQFF
TGTGCCAGCAGTAGTAGCGGAGGGTACAATGAGCAGTTCTTC
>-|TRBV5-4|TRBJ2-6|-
CASSYEGGSGANVLTF
TGTGCCAGCAGCTACGAAGGGGGCTCTGGGGCCAACGTCCTGACTTTC
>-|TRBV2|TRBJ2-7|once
CASTYQGYEQYF
TGTGCCAGCACCTACCAGGGCTACGAGCAGTACTTC
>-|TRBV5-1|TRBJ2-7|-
CASSLARSSYEQYF
TGCGCCAGCAGCTTGGCGCGCAGCTCCTACGAGCAGTACTTC
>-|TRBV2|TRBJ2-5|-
CASSESSITETQYF
TGTGCCAGCAGTGAGTCGAGCATTACAGAGACCCAGTACTTC
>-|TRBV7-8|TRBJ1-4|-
CASSLRGSEKLFF
TGTGCCAGCAGTTTAAGGGGAAGTGAAAAACTGTTTTTT
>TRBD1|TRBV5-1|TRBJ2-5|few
CASSSGQDGETQYF
TGCGCCAGCAGCAGCGGACAGGATGGGGAGACCCAGTACTTC
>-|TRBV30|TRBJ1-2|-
CAWRIRTYYGYTF
TGTGCCTGGAGGATCCGGACATACTATGGCTACACCTTC
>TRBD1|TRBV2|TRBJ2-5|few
CASSEDRGQETQYF
TGTGCCAGCAGTGAAGACAGGGGGCAAGAGACCCAGTACTTC
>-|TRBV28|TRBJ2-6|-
CASSLLDASGANVLTF
TGTGCCAGCAGTTTACTGGACGCCTCTGGGGCCAACGTCCTGACTTTC
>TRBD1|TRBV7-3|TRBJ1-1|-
CASSPDRVLRTEAFF
TGTGCCAGCAGCCCAGACAGGGTTCTGCGCACTGAAGCTTTCTTT
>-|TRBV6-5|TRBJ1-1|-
CASSYRTGETEAFF
TGTGCCAGCAGTTACCGGACGGGAGAGACTGAAGCTTTCTTT
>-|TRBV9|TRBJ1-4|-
CASSVQGSPNEKLFF
TGTGCCAGCAGCGTCCAAGGAAGTCCTAATGAAAAACTGTTTTTT
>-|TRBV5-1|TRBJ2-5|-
CASSSVWARGDPTPQETQYF
TGCGCCAGCAGCTCCGTTTGGGCTCGAGGGGACCCAACCCCCCAAGAGACCCAGTACTTC
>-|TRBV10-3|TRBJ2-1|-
CAISESDRTNEQFF
TGTGCCATCAGTGAGTCAGATAGGACGAATGAGCAGTTCTTC
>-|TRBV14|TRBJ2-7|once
CASSQDRQTEQYF
TGTGCCAGCAGCCAAGACCGGCAGACTGAGCAGTACTTC
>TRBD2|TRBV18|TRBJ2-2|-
CASSPTSRGRAGELFF
TGTGCCAGCTCACCGACGTCTCGCGGGAGGGCCGGGGAGCTGTTTTTT
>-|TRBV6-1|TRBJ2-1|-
CASSEFAGAVTNEQFF
TGTGCCAGCAGTGAATTCGCGGGGGCAGTTACAAATGAGCAGTTCTTC
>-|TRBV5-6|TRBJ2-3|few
CASNEKGGITDTQYF
TGTGCCAGCAACGAAAAGGGGGGGATCACAGATACGCAGTATTTT
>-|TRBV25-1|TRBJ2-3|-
CAHGGPSGTDTQYF
TGTGCCCATGGGGGTCCTTCGGGAACAGATACGCAGTATTTT
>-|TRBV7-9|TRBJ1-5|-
CASSSQKSNQPQHF
TGTGCCAGCAGCTCCCAGAAGAGCAATCAGCCCCAGCATTTT